The clone carrying this T cell receptor beta chain was seen once. Its antigen is not identified. These data belong to a study of OX40 agonist ivuxolimab in advanced cancers. About the study: The patients received ivuxolimab by intravenous route every 2 weeks at 0.01 to 10 mg/kg. Enrolled patients in dose escalation had cancers that were hepatocellular carcinoma, melanoma, renal cell or head and neck cancer.

Study conclusions and caveats: At doses 0.1 to 3.0 mg/kg, CD4+ and CD8+ clones expanded.

Assay: immunoSEQ multiplex PCR; the TCRdb copy retains only in-frame clones and omits some. The sample has 100,000 or so clones; 85% to 90% are singletons. The TCR comes from an adult with an advanced solid tumor such as melanoma, head and neck, liver or kidney cancer. Sequenced here: CD4+ or CD8+ T cells sorted from blood, sampled in a trial of the OX40 agonist ivuxolimab.

The CDR3 reads CASRSFDRESTEAFF. As DNA, the CDR3 is TGTGCCAGCCGTTCCTTTGACAGGGAGAGCACTGAAGCTTTCTTT. V and J are TRBV6-5 and TRBJ1-1, with TRBD1 matching 7 bases. CDR1 and CDR2 (germline): MNHEY, SVGAGI. Trimming took 8 bases from V and 4 from J; bases not matched to a gene: 13. This CDR3 contains 15 residues.